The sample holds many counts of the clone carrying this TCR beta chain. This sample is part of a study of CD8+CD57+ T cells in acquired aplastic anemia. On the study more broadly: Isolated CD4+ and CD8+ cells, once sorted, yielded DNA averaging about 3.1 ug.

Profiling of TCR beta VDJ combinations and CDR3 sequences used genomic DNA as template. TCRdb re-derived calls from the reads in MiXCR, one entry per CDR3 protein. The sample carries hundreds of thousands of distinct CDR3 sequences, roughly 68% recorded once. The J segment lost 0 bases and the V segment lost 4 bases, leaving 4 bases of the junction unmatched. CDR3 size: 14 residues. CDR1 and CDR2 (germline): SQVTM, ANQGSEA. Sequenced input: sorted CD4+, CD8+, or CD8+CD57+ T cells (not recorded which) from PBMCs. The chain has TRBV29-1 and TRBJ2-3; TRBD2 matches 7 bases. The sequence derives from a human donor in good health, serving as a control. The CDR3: CSVALGGSTDTQYF. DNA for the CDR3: TGCAGCGTTGCCTTGGGGGGGAGCACAGATACGCAGTATTTT.